The 31 T cell receptor beta chains given below trace back to one sample, sequenced in a study of blood T cell repertoires in COVID-19. Repertoires were generated with immunoSEQ multiplex PCR, while TCRdb's copy carries only in-frame clones and drops some. The table shows approximately 78,000 clones, with about nine tenths occurring only once. The sample taken for sequencing was peripheral blood. The receptors derive from a man aged 45-65 years with COVID-19, enrolled during active disease.

The rearrangement links TRBV29-1 to TRBJ2-1; 10 bases map to TRBD1. V was pared by 4 bases and J by 5 bases, with 11 bases of the junction left unmatched. The CDR3 contains 16 residues. CDR1 is SQVTM, CDR2 ANQGSEA, per germline. This CDR3 reads CSVAKPGQGNDNEQFF. CDR3 nucleotides: TGCAGCGTTGCAAAACCGGGACAGGGGAACGACAATGAGCAGTTCTTC.

V gene TRBV27 combines with J gene TRBJ2-2; D possibly corresponds to TRBD1 (6 bases). Trimming shortened V by 5 bases and J by 0 bases, and 10 bases separated the two germline ends. The germline CDR1 and CDR2 sequences are MNHEY and SMNVEV (reference sequence). The CDR3 consists of 15 residues. CDR3 sequence: CASSPRQANTGELFF. The CDR3 DNA reads as TGTGCCAGCAGTCCAAGACAGGCGAACACCGGGGAGCTGTTTTTT.

V and J are TRBV5-1 and TRBJ2-1; the match to TRBD2 covers 7 bases. V lost 4 bases, J lost 7 bases, and 5 bases stayed unmatched. CDR1 and CDR2 from the germline V gene are SGHRS and YFSETQ. CDR3 size: 13 residues. DNA for the CDR3: TGCGCCAGCAGCGGGGGGGACGGTAATGAGCAGTTCTTC. Its translation is CASSGGDGNEQFF.

The chain combines TRBV5-1 with TRBJ1-4; D is perhaps TRBD1 (6 bases). CDR3 length equals 14 residues. With 5 bases removed from V and 12 bases from J, the gap between germline ends came to 20 bases. Germline-derived CDR1 and CDR2 are SGHRS and YFSETQ. The CDR3 loop reads CASSPGGGLKQLFF. The CDR3 DNA reads as TGCGCCAGCAGTCCCGGGGGGGGGCTGAAACAACTGTTTTTT.

For this clone: Compared with germline, one end of the junction differs, possibly owing to a read error. The chain recombines TRBV9 with TRBJ2-2; a possible D gene is TRBD2 (6 bases). The CDR3 consists of 14 residues. Germline CDR1 and CDR2: SGDLS and YYNGEE. Here the CDR3 DNA reads TGTGCCAGCAGCGGGAGGGCGAAGACCGGGGAGCTGTTTTTT. Translated: CASSGRAKTGELFF.

This sequence joins TRBV18 and TRBJ2-7; 14 bases agree with TRBD2. This CDR3 comprises 18 residues. Germline V gives CDR1 KGHSH, CDR2 LQKENI. The trim removed 6 bases at V and 5 bases at J, leaving 15 bases unmatched. The CDR3 sequence is CASSPLPPGLAGENEQYF. As DNA, the CDR3 is TGTGCCAGCTCCCCGCTACCGCCGGGACTAGCGGGAGAAAACGAGCAGTACTTC.

Details on this clone: This sample includes further DNA sequences coding for the same CDR3. V is TRBV6-5 and J is TRBJ1-1; D perhaps matches TRBD1 (5 bases). CDR1 is MNHEY, CDR2 SVGAGI, per germline. This CDR3 region has 15 residues. V lost 0 bases, J lost 5 bases, and 13 bases lay in between. CDR3 loop: CASSYSIVGGTEAFF. Written as DNA, the CDR3 is TGTGCCAGCAGTTACTCGATTGTCGGGGGAACTGAAGCTTTCTTT.

The sample holds one count of this clone. The chain links TRBV5-5 to TRBJ2-7; perhaps TRBD2 as D (5 bases). The germline V gene has CDR1 SGHKS and CDR2 YYEKEE (reference sequence). This CDR3 spans 14 amino acids. V shed 1 base and J shed 1 base, with 9 bases lying between them. The DNA for the CDR3 is TGTGCCAGCAGCTTGTGGGCGGGTTCCTACGAGCAGTACGTC. Amino acid sequence: CASSLWAGSYEQYV.

V usage is TRBV6-5 and J usage is TRBJ2-3; a possible D gene is TRBD2 (5 bases). This CDR3 is 13 amino acids long. CDR1 is MNHEY and CDR2 is SVGAGI in the germline V gene. Trimming shortened V by 6 bases and J by 2 bases, and 9 bases separated the two germline ends. As DNA, the CDR3 is TGTGCCAGCAGGGGAGCGGTCACAGATACGCAGTATTTT. Translating it yields CASRGAVTDTQYF.

The chain has TRBV10-2 and TRBJ2-7, with TRBD2 as a possible D gene (5 bases). The CDR3 is 13 amino acids. The ends were cut back, 6 bases at V and 1 base at J, with 10 bases in the middle. Germline lookup yields CDR1 WSHSY and CDR2 SAAADI. Here the CDR3 reads CASSAGLSYEQYV. The CDR3 coding sequence is TGCGCCAGCAGCGCCGGACTGTCCTACGAGCAGTACGTC.

This rearrangement joins TRBV7-9 to TRBJ1-2; tentatively, D is TRBD1 (5 bases). Germline CDR1 reads SEHNR; CDR2 reads FQNEAQ (reference sequence). Trimming took off 7 bases at V and 4 bases at J, with 10 bases between the two ends. This CDR3 region has 12 residues. CDR3 DNA: TGTGCCAGCAACCAGGGAGGCTATGGCTACACCTTC. It codes for CASNQGGYGYTF.

The table lists this clone with a count of one. This sequence joins TRBV16 and TRBJ2-3, with 7 bases aligning to TRBD1. The CDR3 spans 16 residues. Germline CDR1 is KGHSY and CDR2 is FQNENV. V shed 2 bases and J 3 bases; nucleotides not matched to a gene: 8. The CDR3 is CASSQRQGISTDTQYF. The CDR3 DNA reads as TGTGCCAGCAGCCAACGACAGGGAATTTCGACAGATACGCAGTATTTT.

CDR3 residues: CASSPPPGQGTAIGYTF. CDR3 DNA sequence: TGTGCCAGCTCACCACCGCCGGGACAGGGTACCGCTATTGGCTACACCTTC. This sequence joins TRBV18 and TRBJ1-2, with 9 bases matching TRBD1. The CDR3 has 17 amino acids. Per germline, CDR1 KGHSH and CDR2 LQKENI. With 0 bases clipped from V and 7 bases from J, the junction kept 12 bases outside the gene matches.

There are a few counts of this clone. DNA for the CDR3: TGTGCCAGCAGCCCGGGACTAGCGGGAGGTTATGAGCAGTTCTTC. Protein sequence: CASSPGLAGGYEQFF. This chain joins TRBV11-2 and TRBJ2-1; 15 positions agree with TRBD2. CDR1 is SGHAT and CDR2 is FQNNGV in the germline V gene. The CDR3 has 15 residues. After removal of 5 bases from V and 8 bases from J, the junction contained 4 bases not matched to a gene.

This clone occurred once. V is TRBV28 and J is TRBJ1-5; no reliable D call. The germline gives CDR1 MDHEN, CDR2 SYDVKM. CDR3 length: 16 residues. The germline V and J ends were trimmed by 2 bases and 0 bases, with 11 bases remaining between them. The CDR3 region has the DNA TGTGCCAGCAGTTTAAGCGGTACCTTTAGCAATCAGCCCCAGCATTTT. This gives the protein CASSLSGTFSNQPQHF.

J is TRBJ2-1 and V is TRBV7-3; D is possibly TRBD1 (5 bases). Germline loops: CDR1 SGHTA, CDR2 FQGTGA. The CDR3 totals 15 residues. Trimming removed 0 bases from V and 5 bases from J, with 11 bases in between. CDR3 sequence: CASSLTGVLDNEQFF. The CDR3 DNA follows: TGTGCCAGCAGCTTAACAGGGGTACTTGACAATGAGCAGTTCTTC.

The chain is built from TRBV4-3 and TRBJ2-7; TRBD1 aligns across 11 bases. The germline gives CDR1 LGHNA, CDR2 YSLEER. The J segment lost 3 bases and the V segment lost 4 bases, leaving 5 bases of the junction unmatched. There are 15 residues in the CDR3. CDR3 sequence: CASSRAGTGGYEQYF. The CDR3 DNA reads TGCGCCAGCAGCCGAGCCGGGACAGGGGGCTACGAGCAGTACTTC.

This chain uses TRBV5-5 with TRBJ2-2, with D perhaps TRBD2 (5 bases). The CDR3 totals 13 residues. Germline CDR1 and CDR2: SGHKS and YYEKEE (reference sequence). Deletions cut 1 base from V and 9 bases from J, with 10 bases between. CDR3: CASSLFGVRELFF. The CDR3 DNA reads as TGTGCCAGCAGCTTGTTCGGGGTCAGGGAGCTGTTTTTT.

The chain combines TRBV5-5 with TRBJ2-7; D not certain. Trimming took off 3 bases at V and 6 bases at J, with 10 bases between the two ends. Germline loops: CDR1 SGHKS, CDR2 YYEKEE (reference sequence). The CDR3 is 12 residues long. The CDR3 nucleotides are TGTGCCAGCAGCTCCGGAGTGGGCGAGCAGTACGTC. Translating it yields CASSSGVGEQYV.

The chain has TRBV11-3 and TRBJ1-2; D gene unclear. CDR1 SGHNT and CDR2 YENEEA come from the germline V gene. This CDR3 spans 13 amino acids. CDR3: CRVELVYNYGYTF. For the CDR3, the DNA is TGTAGAGTTGAACTCGTGTACAACTATGGCTACACCTTC. The full variable domain, completed using reference TRBV11-3 and TRBJ1-2, is EAGVVQSPRYKIIEKKQPVAFWCNPISGHNTLYWYLQNLGQGPELLIRYENEEAVDDSQLPKDRFSAERLKGVDSTLKIQPAELGDSAVYLCRVELVYNYGYTFGSGTRLTVV.

The chain links TRBV4-1 to TRBJ2-7, with 8 bases fitting TRBD2. With V trimmed by 7 bases and J by 4 bases, 12 bases remained unmatched. This CDR3 region has 15 residues. Germline V gene data show CDR1 as MGHRA and CDR2 as YSYEKL. DNA for the CDR3: TGCGCCAGCACCGAAGGACTAGCAGGAAGTTACGAGCAGTACTTC. Its translation: CASTEGLAGSYEQYF.

The V gene is TRBV9, the J gene TRBJ2-3; D perhaps matches TRBD1 (6 bases). Germline V gene sequence: CDR1 SGDLS, CDR2 YYNGEE. The length of the CDR3 is 16 residues. Between the trimmed V and J ends, which lost 0 bases and 5 bases, there was a span of 16 bases. The CDR3 nucleotides read TGTGCCAGCAGCGTAGGAGGGGGAGTTACAGGAGATACGCAGTATTTT. Translation gives CASSVGGGVTGDTQYF.

This chain connects TRBV7-2 to TRBJ2-1, with 7 positions matching TRBD2. CDR1 is SGHTA, CDR2 FQGNSA, per germline. The trim removed 7 bases at V and 4 bases at J, leaving 4 bases unmatched. The CDR3 is 13 amino acids. The CDR3 loop is CASKTGGYNEQFF. CDR3 DNA sequence: TGTGCCAGCAAAACGGGGGGTTACAATGAGCAGTTCTTC.

The chain recombines TRBV5-4 with TRBJ2-7, with 10 bases lining up with TRBD2. Trimming cost V 0 bases and J 5 bases; bases outside gene matches: 2. The length of the CDR3 is 14 residues. Germline V lookup: CDR1 SGHNT, CDR2 YYREEE (reference sequence). CDR3 sequence (DNA): TGTGCCAGCAGCTTGGCTAGCGGGAGCAACGAGCAGTACTTC. Amino acid sequence: CASSLASGSNEQYF.

This clone was seen once. The chain joins TRBV27 to TRBJ2-7; 7 bases fit TRBD1. The V segment lost 5 bases and the J segment 6 bases; nucleotides outside the gene matches: 7. Germline V CDR1 and CDR2: MNHEY, SMNVEV (reference sequence). This CDR3 is built from 13 residues. Here the CDR3 DNA reads TGTGCCAGCAGTAGAAAACAGGGGTCCGAGCAGTACGTC. It yields the protein CASSRKQGSEQYV.

The chain links TRBV30 to TRBJ2-7, with a possible D match to TRBD1 (6 bases). Germline-derived CDR1 and CDR2 are GTSNPN and SVGIG (reference sequence). CDR3 size: 13 residues. Deletions cut 3 bases from V and 2 bases from J, with 11 bases between. The CDR3 sequence is CAWSRGRPYEQYV. In nucleotides, the CDR3 is TGTGCCTGGAGCAGGGGTAGACCCTACGAGCAGTACGTC.

The chain joins TRBV6-5 to TRBJ2-7; 11 nucleotides align to TRBD2. The CDR3 totals 15 residues. Germline V lookup: CDR1 MNHEY, CDR2 SVGAGI. The junction had 4 bases not matched to a gene; V was cut back by 6 bases and J by 0 bases. The CDR3 here is CASRRGLAGSYEQYV. The CDR3 DNA reads TGTGCCAGCAGGCGAGGACTAGCGGGCTCCTACGAGCAGTACGTC.

This clone has a single count. The rearrangement joins TRBV30 to TRBJ2-5; TRBD1 matches 9 bases. This CDR3 comprises 13 residues. Germline CDR1 GTSNPN, CDR2 SVGIG (reference sequence). Trimming at V came to 2 bases and at J to 5 bases, leaving 3 bases not matched to a gene. In DNA form, the CDR3 reads TGTGCCTGGAGTAAACAGGGGGCCGAGACCCAGTACTTC. It codes for CAWSKQGAETQYF.

This chain links TRBV4-3 with TRBJ1-5; D is perhaps TRBD1 (6 bases). Between the trimmed V and J ends, which lost 0 bases and 16 bases, there was a span of 19 bases. CDR1 and CDR2 from the germline V gene are LGHNA and YSLEER. The CDR3 extends over 14 amino acids. The CDR3 DNA sequence: TGCGCCAGCAGCCAAGATCTGGGTAGGACAGCTTCCCATTTT. The encoded protein is CASSQDLGRTASHF.

The chain employs TRBV29-1 and TRBJ2-5; TRBD1 matches 9 bases. The junction had 10 bases not matched to a gene; V was cut back by 7 bases and J by 4 bases. The CDR3 consists of 14 residues. The V gene's germline CDR1 is SQVTM and CDR2 ANQGSEA. CDR3 protein: CSAAGTGILETQYF. In DNA, the CDR3 is TGCAGCGCGGCCGGGACAGGGATATTAGAGACCCAGTACTTC.

CDR3 sequence reads: CASSPGQGYEQFF. In nucleotides, the CDR3 is TGTGCCAGCAGCCCCGGACAGGGCTATGAGCAGTTCTTC. This chain uses TRBV27 with TRBJ2-1, with 8 bases that match TRBD1. From germline, CDR1 is MNHEY and CDR2 SMNVEV (reference sequence). The CDR3 consists of 13 residues. The ends lost 6 bases at V and 8 bases at J; junction bases unmatched: 6.